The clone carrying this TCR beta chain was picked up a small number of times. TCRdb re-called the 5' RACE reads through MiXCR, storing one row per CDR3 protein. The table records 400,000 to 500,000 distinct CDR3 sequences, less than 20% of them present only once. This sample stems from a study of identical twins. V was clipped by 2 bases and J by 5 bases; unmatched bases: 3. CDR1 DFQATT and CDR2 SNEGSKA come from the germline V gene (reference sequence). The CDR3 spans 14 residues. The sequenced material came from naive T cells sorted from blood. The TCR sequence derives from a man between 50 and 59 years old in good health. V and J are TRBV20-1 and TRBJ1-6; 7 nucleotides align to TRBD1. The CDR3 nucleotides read TGCAGTGCTAGACGGACAGGCAATAATTCACCCCTCCACTTT. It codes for CSARRTGNNSPLHF.